These 13 T cell receptor beta chains were all obtained from the same sample, sequenced in a study of blood T cells in healthy people across ages (dated by TCRdb to the mid-2010s). The library was built by means of 5' RACE. Data came from an Illumina HiSeq 2500. The second PCR ran for about 6 to 12 cycles and used a J-beta primer mix along with a sample-barcoded 5' primer. TCRdb trimmed the raw reads at Q25, called clones with MiXCR and kept productive beta chains. Every distinct CDR3 protein forms one entry, paired with its most common genes and DNA. Recorded for this sample are about 1.1 million distinct CDR3 sequences; 30% to 40% of them occurred a single time. The ten largest clones take up around 14% of the sample. The source material was blood. The receptors come from a man aged 18 to 30 in good health.

The chain's CDR3 is CASSLGKGRLQETQYF. DNA of the CDR3: TGTGCCAGCAGCTTAGGAAAGGGGAGGCTCCAAGAGACCCAGTACTTC. The V call is TRBV11-1, the J call TRBJ2-5; D is possibly TRBD2 (6 bases). Per germline, CDR1 SGHAT and CDR2 FQDESV (reference sequence). The CDR3 length is 16 residues. V lost 1 base to trimming and J lost 1 base, with 13 bases between them.

Regarding this clonotype: A read error may explain this, as a much larger clone is one base away. This rearrangement joins TRBV12-3 or TRBV12-4 to TRBJ1-1; tentatively, D is TRBD1 (5 bases). The CDR3 covers 14 residues. In DNA form, the CDR3 reads TGTGCCAGCAGTTGGCAGGGACCGAACCCTGAAGCTTTCTTT. This translates into CASSWQGPNPEAFF.

This clonotype was observed many times. The chain's CDR3 is CASSLSGRLGTWVDEQFF. The CDR3 nucleotides are TGTGCCAGCAGCCTTTCGGGGAGGCTCGGGACATGGGTCGATGAGCAGTTCTTC. The chain joins TRBV11-1 to TRBJ2-1; D is perhaps TRBD1 or TRBD2 (6 bases each). The CDR3 length is 18 residues. With 5 bases removed from V and 8 bases from J, the gap between germline ends came to 28 bases. CDR1 SGHAT and CDR2 FQDESV come from the germline V gene (reference sequence).

The chain carries TRBV4-2 and TRBJ2-1, with 7 bases aligning to TRBD2. Germline V gene data show CDR1 as LGHNA and CDR2 as YNFKEQ. J lost 9 bases, V lost 0 bases, and 8 bases had no gene match. This CDR3 is 15 amino acids long. CDR3 nucleotides: TGTGCCAGCAGCCAAGATAGCGGGCCTAGTGGTGAGCAGTTCTTC. Protein product: CASSQDSGPSGEQFF.

The rearrangement links TRBV21-1 to TRBJ2-1; the table's D call, TRBD1, was not checked against the DNA. TRBV21-1 is an annotated pseudogene. The length of the CDR3 is 14 residues. The CDR3 nucleotides are TGTGTCAGCAGCAAAGAGGACAGCTACAATGAGCAGTTCTTC. The encoded protein is CVSSKEDSYNEQFF.

A note on this clonotype: The germline gene is not matched at one end of the junction; a read error may be the cause. This chain connects TRBV4-3 to TRBJ2-5; 11 positions agree with TRBD2. Looked up from germline, CDR1 is LGHNA and CDR2 is YSLEER. The CDR3 covers 17 residues. The CDR3 region has the DNA TGCGCCAACAGCCAAGATCCCCTAGCGGGGGGATACAATGAGCAGTACTTC. Its protein is CANSQDPLAGGYNEQYF.

The chain recombines TRBV27 with TRBJ2-1, with D tentatively TRBD1 (5 bases). The germline V gene encodes CDR1 MNHEY and CDR2 SMNVEV (reference sequence). The CDR3 runs 14 residues. V was pared by 4 bases and J by 2 bases, with 9 bases between. CDR3 protein: CASSSGAAYNEQFF. As DNA, the CDR3 is TGTGCCAGCAGTTCTGGGGCGGCCTACAATGAGCAGTTCTTC.

In its sample, this clonotype was seen once. The chain links TRBV6-6 to TRBJ1-1; 8 bases agree with TRBD1. The V gene end was trimmed by 6 bases and the J gene end by 6 bases; junction bases not matched to a gene: 12. CDR1 is MNHNY and CDR2 is SVGAGI in the germline V gene (reference sequence). This CDR3 spans 15 amino acids. CDR3: CASRGYRGMDSEAFF. The CDR3 nucleotides read TGTGCCAGCAGGGGCTACAGGGGGATGGACTCTGAAGCTTTCTTT.

The rearrangement links TRBV12-3 or TRBV12-4 to TRBJ1-3; 7 bases fit TRBD1. V trimming: 4 bases; J trimming: 4 bases; junction bases outside the gene matches: 7. This CDR3 is built from 15 residues. DNA of the CDR3: TGTGCCAGCAGTTCCCACAGGGGTCGAGGAAACACCATATATTTT. It translates to CASSSHRGRGNTIYF.

The chain combines TRBV7-8 with TRBJ2-1; D gene unclear. The CDR3 extends over 13 amino acids. The V end was cut by 6 bases, the J end by 10 bases, with 16 bases between. CDR1 is SGHVS and CDR2 is FQNEAQ in the germline V gene. For the CDR3, the DNA is TGTGCCAGCAGTAAAAATCCGGGCGGCGAGCAGTTCTTC. It specifies CASSKNPGGEQFF. Combining the CDR3 with reference TRBV7-8 and TRBJ2-1 gives the whole variable domain GAGVSQSPRYKVAKRGQDVALRCDPISGHVSLFWYQQALGQGPEFLTYFQNEAQLDKSGLPSDRFFAERPEGSVSTLKIQRTQQEDSAVYLCASSKNPGGEQFFGPGTRLTVL.

This clonotype was counted between two and nine times. The chain uses TRBV4-1 and TRBJ2-1; the match to TRBD2 covers 8 bases. The CDR3 sequence is 15 residues long. V was pared by 2 bases and J by 3 bases, with 3 bases of the junction left unmatched. The germline V gene encodes CDR1 MGHRA and CDR2 YSYEKL. The CDR3 region is CASSQLSGNYNEQFF. The CDR3 nucleotides read TGCGCCAGCAGCCAACTTAGCGGGAACTACAATGAGCAGTTCTTC.

The chain carries TRBV20-1 and TRBJ2-7, with TRBD2 matching over 8 bases. Germline V gene lookup returns CDR1 DFQATT and CDR2 SNEGSKA (reference sequence). The length of the CDR3 is 16 residues. V shed 7 bases and J 9 bases; nucleotides not matched to a gene: 23. This chain's CDR3 is CSVTNQLADVYVGQYF. CDR3 nucleotide sequence: TGCAGTGTTACAAACCAACTAGCGGATGTCTACGTCGGGCAGTACTTC.

This chain links TRBV24-1 with TRBJ2-3; 12 bases align to TRBD2. The germline V gene has CDR1 KGHDR and CDR2 SFDVKD. The CDR3 is 17 residues long. V lost 4 bases and J lost 3; bases outside the gene matches: 7. The chain's CDR3 is CATSDPTSGGWTDTQYF. DNA of the CDR3: TGTGCCACCAGTGACCCGACTAGCGGGGGATGGACAGATACGCAGTATTTT.